This TCR beta chain is from a study of OX40 agonist ivuxolimab in advanced cancers. Across the whole study: Those treated in dose escalation had hepatocellular carcinoma, melanoma, renal cell cancer or head and neck cancer. Findings and limits, study-wide: The CD4+ and CD8+ T cells in the blood had expanded clonally by week 6 at 0.1 to 3.0 mg/kg. CD8+ T cells averaged more expanded clones than CD4+.

A note on this clone: Its antigen remains unidentified.

Generated by immunoSEQ multiplex PCR, the TCRdb table keeps only in-frame clones and is missing some. The table has some 90,000 clones, roughly 90% seen once. Per the germline V gene, CDR1 is MNHEY and CDR2 is SMNVEV (reference sequence). The V and J ends lost 6 bases and 2 bases, in that order; junction bases with no gene match: 1. The CDR3 has 14 residues. J is TRBJ2-1 and V is TRBV27, with 10 bases that match TRBD2. Here the sequenced sample was CD4+ or CD8+ T cells sorted from blood, taken in a trial of the OX40 agonist ivuxolimab. This clonotype was obtained from an adult with an advanced solid tumor such as melanoma, head and neck, liver or kidney cancer. CDR3 protein: CASSTSGTYNEQFF. The CDR3 DNA sequence: TGTGCCAGCAGCACTAGCGGGACCTACAATGAGCAGTTCTTC.